This T cell receptor beta chain was identified during a study of blood T cell repertoires in COVID-19. Study-wide background: The cDNA or gDNA used as material had been derived from T cells, B-cell-depleted T cells, or PBMCs.

This table comes from immunoSEQ multiplex PCR, and its TCRdb copy is limited to in-frame clones, with some not included. The table lists under 20,000 clones, about 87% of them singletons. Germline V gene data show CDR1 as LGHDT and CDR2 as YNNKEL (reference sequence). With V trimmed by 2 bases and J by 4 bases, 3 bases remained unmatched. The CDR3 spans 14 residues. This clonotype originated in a human donor in a cohort sampled during active COVID-19. Sequencing was performed on peripheral blood. The chain carries TRBV3-1 (or the pseudogene TRBV3-2) and TRBJ2-5, with 8 bases fitting TRBD2. The CDR3 DNA reads as TGTGCCAGCAGCCAAACAGCGGGAGCAGAGACCCAGTACTTC. Translating gives CASSQTAGAETQYF.